This TCR beta chain was documented in a study of cytomegalovirus exposure and HLA in healthy donors. On the study more broadly: In an earlier analysis, approximately 120 million unique TCR beta sequences were found from some 180 million T cells. From donors who were HLA-typed, an early data release held approximately 80 million unique TCRs.

60 Vbeta and 13 Jbeta primers were used in PCR. TCRdb's table, derived via immunoSEQ multiplex PCR, lists solely in-frame clones and lacks some. The sample spans around 140,000 clones; the ten largest clones claim roughly 1.5%. Sequencing used PBMCs. This receptor was taken from a woman between 40 and 50 years old in good health and CMV-seronegative.

The CDR3 sequence: CASRDGQGAFSGYTF. The DNA of the CDR3 is TGTGCCAGCAGGGACGGACAGGGGGCGTTCAGTGGCTACACCTTC. The chain joins TRBV6-6 to TRBJ1-2; 11 bases are a match to TRBD1. Germline V lookup: CDR1 MNHNY, CDR2 SVGAGI (reference sequence). J lost 7 bases, V lost 6 bases, and 10 bases had no gene match. CDR3 length: 15 residues.